Reported below is one T cell receptor (beta chain). The clone's antigen remains unknown. A far larger clone is a single base away, which makes a read error likely. The intended sense of this specimen's time point label: after trial treatment. In light of the paper, this sample's treatment or condition label describes: LDRT plus nivolumab, ipilimumab, low-dose cyclophosphamide and aspirin (RACIN trial). The donors took part in RACIN, a single-arm, phase I, dose-escalation trial that combined nivolumab, ipilimumab, aspirin, low-dose cyclophosphamide and low-dose radiotherapy. To be eligible, a patient needed to have an advanced solid tumor that was TIL-negative. The run used an Illumina HiSeq 2500. To make first-strand cDNA, Superscript III was used along with a set of TRAV- and TRBV-specific primers so that both the TCRalpha and TCRbeta chains were covered. TCRs were amplified for about 20 PCR cycles with Phusion, using a constant-region primer paired with the adapter attached to the V primers. The MessageAmp II aRNA Amplification Kit was used to amplify the isolated mRNA, with in vitro transcription run for 16 hours at 37 degrees C. mRNA for TCR sequencing was isolated with the Dynabeads mRNA DIRECT Purification Kit. Indexed Illumina adapters were added in a second approximately 27-cycle Phusion PCR, and the resulting products were purified with AMPure XP beads. As for the authors' bioinformatics: Using custom Perl scripts, TCR sequences encoding the same protein were pooled, out-of-frame sequences were removed, and the abundance of each clonotype was computed. Any TCR sequence backed by just one read was left out of the analysis. The metrics used to describe the repertoires included Shannon entropy, Gini index, clonality, richness, and the frequency of TCRs shared between repertoires. TCRdb trimmed public reads at Q25 via fastp, called clones via MiXCR and kept in-frame beta chains. One record per CDR3 amino acid sequence lists the most common genes and DNA. The V and J calls and clone size come from TCRdb's table, not from the authors' own analysis. For this sample the table gives more than 70,000 distinct CDR3 sequences, of which 20% were detected only once. About 13% of the sample is in the top ten clones.

This record comes from a study of low-dose radiotherapy and immunotherapy resistance in tumors (dated 2022 in TCRdb). Concerning the study at large: Patients in Cohort 1 were given 0.5 Gy per fraction every 2 weeks, and the prescribed total PTV dose was 6.5 Gy. No randomization into treatment groups was done for the people taking part in the trial. Cyclophosphamide 200 mg/m2 was given intravenously every two weeks, one day before each radiation and immunotherapy administration. In Cohort 2, 1 Gy per fraction was delivered every two weeks, for a total of 13 Gy over 26 weeks. Aspirin 300 mg was taken orally once daily by patients for four cycles, starting on cycle 1 day 1. The translational analysis covered eight patients: three from the first dose cohort and the first five from the second dose cohort. Nivolumab and ipilimumab were both given intravenously, with nivolumab at a 240 mg flat dose every two weeks and ipilimumab at 1 mg/kg every six weeks.

From its cysteine to its phenylalanine, the CDR3 spans 12 amino acids. CDR3 DNA is the only sequence kept; it has 36 bases, read in frame from the first base. Deletion took 10 bases off V and 4 bases off J, with a span of 11 bases between the germline ends. In the germline V gene (reference sequence), CDR1 corresponds to MNHEY and CDR2 to SMNVEV. The sequencing here drew on PBMCs, taken after low-dose radiotherapy plus immunotherapy. This receptor was taken from a female donor with ovarian cancer. Recombination joined TRBV27 with TRBJ1-5, with a tentative D gene TRBD1 over 6 matching bases. CDR3 sequence: CANRGGNQPQHF. DNA sequence: TGTGCCAACAGAGGGGGGAATCAGCCCCAGCATTTT.